This T cell receptor (beta chain) was sequenced during a study of blood T cell repertoires in COVID-19. Assay: immunoSEQ multiplex PCR; the TCRdb copy retains only in-frame clones and omits some. Of some 220,000 clones listed, roughly 82% were seen once; the top ten hold about 9%. CDR3 length: 14 residues. Germline V gene sequence: CDR1 SGHRS, CDR2 YFSETQ. V lost 6 bases and J 4 bases, leaving 16 bases between the germline ends. Sequenced: peripheral blood. The source is a middle-aged man with active or convalescent COVID-19. The rearrangement links TRBV5-1 to TRBJ1-1; unclear D gene. For the CDR3, the DNA is TGCGCCAGCAACCCCGACCCGGGGAGCACTGAAGCTTTCTTT. Its translation is CASNPDPGSTEAFF. Supplemented by reference TRBV5-1 and TRBJ1-1, the full variable domain reads KAGVTQTPRYLIKTRGQQVTLSCSPISGHRSVSWYQQTPGQGLQFLFEYFSETQRNKGNFPGRFSGRQFSNSRSEMNVSTLELGDSALYLCASNPDPGSTEAFFGQGTRLTVV.